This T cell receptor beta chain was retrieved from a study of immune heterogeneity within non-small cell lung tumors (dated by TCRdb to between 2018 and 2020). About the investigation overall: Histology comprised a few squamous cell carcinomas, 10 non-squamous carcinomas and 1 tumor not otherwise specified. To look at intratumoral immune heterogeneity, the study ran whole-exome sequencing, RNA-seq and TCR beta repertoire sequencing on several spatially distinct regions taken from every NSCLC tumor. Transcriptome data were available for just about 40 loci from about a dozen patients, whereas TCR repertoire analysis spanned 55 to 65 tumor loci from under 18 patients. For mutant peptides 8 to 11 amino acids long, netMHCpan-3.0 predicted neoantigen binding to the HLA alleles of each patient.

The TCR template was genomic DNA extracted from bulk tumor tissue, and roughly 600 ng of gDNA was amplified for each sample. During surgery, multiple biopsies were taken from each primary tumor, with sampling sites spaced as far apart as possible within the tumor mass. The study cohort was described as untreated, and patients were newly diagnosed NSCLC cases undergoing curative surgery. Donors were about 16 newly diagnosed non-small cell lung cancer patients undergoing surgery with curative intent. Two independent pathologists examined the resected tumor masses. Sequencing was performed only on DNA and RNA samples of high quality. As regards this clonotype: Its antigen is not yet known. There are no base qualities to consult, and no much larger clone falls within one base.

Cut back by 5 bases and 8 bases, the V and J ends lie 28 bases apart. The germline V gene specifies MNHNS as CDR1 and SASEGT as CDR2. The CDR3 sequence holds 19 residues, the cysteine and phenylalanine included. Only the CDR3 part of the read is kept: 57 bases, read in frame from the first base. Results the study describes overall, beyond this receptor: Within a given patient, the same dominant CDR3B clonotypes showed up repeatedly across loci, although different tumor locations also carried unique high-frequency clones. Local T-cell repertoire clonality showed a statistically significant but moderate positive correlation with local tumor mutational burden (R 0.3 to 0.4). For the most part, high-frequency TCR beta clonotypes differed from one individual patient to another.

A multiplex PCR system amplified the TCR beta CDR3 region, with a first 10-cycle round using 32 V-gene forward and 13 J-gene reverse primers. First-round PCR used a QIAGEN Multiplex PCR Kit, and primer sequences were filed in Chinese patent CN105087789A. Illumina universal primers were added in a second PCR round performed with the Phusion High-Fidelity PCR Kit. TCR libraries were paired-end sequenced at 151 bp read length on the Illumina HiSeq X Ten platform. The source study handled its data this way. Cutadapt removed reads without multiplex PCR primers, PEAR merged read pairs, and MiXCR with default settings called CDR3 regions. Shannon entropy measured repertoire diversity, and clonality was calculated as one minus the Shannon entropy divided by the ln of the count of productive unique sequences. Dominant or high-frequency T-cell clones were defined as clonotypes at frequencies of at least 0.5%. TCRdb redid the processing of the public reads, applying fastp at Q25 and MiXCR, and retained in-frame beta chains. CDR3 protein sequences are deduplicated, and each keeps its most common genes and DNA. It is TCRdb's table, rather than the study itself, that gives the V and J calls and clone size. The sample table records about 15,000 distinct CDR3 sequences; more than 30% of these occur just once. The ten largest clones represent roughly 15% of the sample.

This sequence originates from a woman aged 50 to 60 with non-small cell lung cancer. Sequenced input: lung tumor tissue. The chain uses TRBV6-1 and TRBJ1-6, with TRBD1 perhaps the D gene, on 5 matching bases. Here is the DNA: TGTGCCAGCAGTCCCCGCCTACGGTGGCCCGATTGGGGGGATTCACCCCTCCACTTT. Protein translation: CASSPRLRWPDWGDSPLHF.